This T cell receptor (beta chain) appears in the sequencing data of a study of Graves' ophthalmopathy and Graves' hyperthyroidism. Aged 18 to 65, hyperthyroidism patients had new diagnoses of under 2 months' duration. Each diagnosis was determined on the basis of clinical symptoms, serum thyroxine, TRAb, thyroid ultrasound and orbital computed tomography. Germline CDR1 reads MDHEN; CDR2 reads SYDVKM. The CDR3 extends over 12 amino acids. V dropped 2 bases and J dropped 4 bases, with 6 bases sitting between them. There are a few counts of this clonotype. TCR beta CDR3 regions were amplified from RNA transcripts. First-round RT-PCR with HTBI primers preceded a second-round multiplex PCR. From the multiplex PCR reads, TCRdb called clonotypes with MiXCR, one entry per CDR3 protein. The table lists 400,000 to 500,000 distinct CDR3 sequences, roughly 21% of them singletons.

The origin of this receptor is a woman aged 18-29 years with stable Graves' hyperthyroidism. Sequencing was done on a sample of peripheral blood. The chain couples TRBV28 to TRBJ2-7; D is ambiguous. CDR3 protein: CASSLIAYEQYF. CDR3 DNA: TGTGCCAGCAGTTTAATCGCATACGAGCAGTACTTC.